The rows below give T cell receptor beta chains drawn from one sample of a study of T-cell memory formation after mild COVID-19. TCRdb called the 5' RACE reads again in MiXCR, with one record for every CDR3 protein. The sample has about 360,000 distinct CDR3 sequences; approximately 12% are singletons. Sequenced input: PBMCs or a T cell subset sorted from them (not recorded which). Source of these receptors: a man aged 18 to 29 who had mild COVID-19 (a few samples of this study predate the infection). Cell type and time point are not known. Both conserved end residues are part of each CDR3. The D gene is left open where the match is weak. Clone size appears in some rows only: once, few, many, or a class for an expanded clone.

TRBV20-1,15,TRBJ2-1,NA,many,CSARDPGLGDNEQFF,TGCAGTGCTAGAGACCCTGGGCTGGGGGACAATGAGCAGTTCTTC
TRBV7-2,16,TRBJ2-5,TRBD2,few,CASSSTLAGGVETQYF,TGTGCCAGCAGCTCCACCCTAGCGGGGGGGGTAGAGACCCAGTACTTC
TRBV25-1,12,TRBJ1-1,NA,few,CASREGVTEAFF,TGTGCCAGCAGGGAAGGGGTCACTGAAGCTTTCTTT
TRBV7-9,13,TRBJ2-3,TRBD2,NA,CASAGGSTDTQYF,TGTGCCAGCGCGGGGGGGAGCACAGATACGCAGTATTTT
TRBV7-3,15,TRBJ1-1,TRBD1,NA,CASSLTPGGITEAFF,TGTGCCAGCAGCTTAACCCCAGGGGGTATCACTGAAGCTTTCTTT
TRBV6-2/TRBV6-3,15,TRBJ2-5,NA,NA,CASSYLLGGQETQYF,TGTGCCAGCAGTTACTTGTTGGGCGGGCAAGAGACCCAGTACTTC
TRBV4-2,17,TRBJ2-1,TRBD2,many,CASSQEPAGTSYNEQFF,TGTGCCAGCAGCCAAGAACCGGCTGGGACTAGCTACAATGAGCAGTTCTTC
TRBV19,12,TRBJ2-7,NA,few,CASSILAGEQYF,TGTGCCAGTAGTATTCTTGCAGGGGAGCAGTACTTC
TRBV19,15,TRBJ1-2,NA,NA,CASTTPRVEDYGYTF,TGTGCCAGTACCACGCCCCGCGTGGAGGATTATGGCTACACCTTC
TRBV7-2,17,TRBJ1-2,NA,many,CASSIKLTGTLLYGYTF,TGTGCCAGCAGTATAAAGCTTACTGGGACACTGTTATATGGCTACACCTTC
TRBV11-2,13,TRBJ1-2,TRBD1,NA,CASSRGTGEGYTF,TGTGCCAGCAGCCGCGGGACAGGGGAAGGCTACACCTTC
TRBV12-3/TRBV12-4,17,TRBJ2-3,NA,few,CASSFGRGGPFRDTQYF,TGTGCCAGCAGTTTTGGAAGGGGGGGGCCATTCAGAGATACGCAGTATTTT
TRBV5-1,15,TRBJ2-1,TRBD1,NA,CASGRQGGLDNEQFF,TGCGCCAGCGGACGACAGGGCGGCTTGGACAATGAGCAGTTCTTC
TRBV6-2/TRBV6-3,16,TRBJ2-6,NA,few,CASSYIRISGANVLTF,TGTGCCAGCAGTTACATTAGAATCTCTGGGGCCAACGTCCTGACTTTC
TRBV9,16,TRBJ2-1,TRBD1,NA,CASSRTPGTGIDEQFF,TGTGCCAGCAGTCGCACTCCCGGGACAGGGATCGATGAGCAGTTCTTC
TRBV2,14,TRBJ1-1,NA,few,CASNRVGGNTEAFF,TGTGCCAGCAATAGAGTAGGAGGAAACACTGAAGCTTTCTTT
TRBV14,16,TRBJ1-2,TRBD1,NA,CASSQDSGGRVDGYTF,TGTGCCAGCAGCCAAGATTCAGGGGGAAGAGTGGATGGCTACACCTTC
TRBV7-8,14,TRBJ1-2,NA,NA,CASSLSARNYGYTF,TGTGCCAGCAGCTTAAGTGCCAGAAACTATGGCTACACCTTC
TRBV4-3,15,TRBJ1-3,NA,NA,CASSQGIWAGNTIYF,TGCGCCAGCAGCCAAGGTATCTGGGCTGGAAACACCATATATTTT
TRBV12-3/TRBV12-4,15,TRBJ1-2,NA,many,CASSLGGTGGYGYTF,TGTGCCAGCAGTTTAGGAGGGACCGGCGGCTATGGCTACACCTTC
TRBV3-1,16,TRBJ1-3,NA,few,CASSLGGRTAGNTIYF,TGTGCCAGCAGCCTTGGAGGACGGACGGCTGGAAACACCATATATTTT
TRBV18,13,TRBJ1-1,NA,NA,CASSPAVNTEAFF,TGTGCCAGCTCACCAGCGGTGAACACTGAAGCTTTCTTT
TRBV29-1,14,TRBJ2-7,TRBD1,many,CSVARQGAGYEQYF,TGCAGCGTGGCCAGACAGGGGGCAGGTTACGAGCAGTACTTC
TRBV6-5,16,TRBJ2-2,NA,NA,CASSRTRSPRTGELFF,TGTGCCAGCAGTCGAACCCGATCGCCGCGCACCGGGGAGCTGTTTTTT
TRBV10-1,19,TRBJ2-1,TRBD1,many,CASISGQGAAYPQSNEQFF,TGCGCCAGCATTAGCGGACAGGGGGCGGCGTACCCCCAGTCGAATGAGCAGTTCTTC
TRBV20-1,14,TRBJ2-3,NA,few,CSATVPVGADTQYF,TGCAGTGCTACGGTACCAGTGGGCGCAGATACGCAGTATTTT
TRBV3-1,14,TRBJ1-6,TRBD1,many,CASSRTGGNSPLHF,TGTGCCAGCAGTCGGACAGGGGGGAATTCACCCCTCCACTTT
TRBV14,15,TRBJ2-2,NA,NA,CASSQGISDTGELFF,TGTGCCAGCAGCCAAGGGATTTCGGACACCGGGGAGCTGTTTTTT
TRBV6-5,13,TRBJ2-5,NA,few,CASSYDGGETQYF,TGTGCCAGCAGTTATGACGGGGGAGAGACCCAGTACTTC
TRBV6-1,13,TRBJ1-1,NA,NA,CASRSRQGTEAFF,TGTGCCAGCCGGAGCAGGCAGGGGACTGAAGCTTTCTTT
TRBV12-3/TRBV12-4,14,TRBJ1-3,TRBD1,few,CASRETGRGNTIYF,TGTGCCAGCAGGGAGACAGGGAGGGGAAACACCATATATTTT
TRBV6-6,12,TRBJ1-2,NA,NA,CASKTGDNGYTF,TGTGCCAGCAAAACGGGGGATAATGGCTACACCTTC
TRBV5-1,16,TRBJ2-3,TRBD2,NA,CASSIMGSGGEDTQYF,TGCGCCAGCAGCATAATGGGTAGCGGGGGAGAAGATACGCAGTATTTT
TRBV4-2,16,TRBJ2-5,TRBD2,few,CASSQDITGGLETQYF,TGTGCCAGCAGCCAAGATATAACGGGGGGTTTAGAGACCCAGTACTTC
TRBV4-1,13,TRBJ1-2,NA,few,CASSQEGRGGYTF,TGCGCCAGCAGCCAAGAGGGCCGGGGGGGCTACACCTTC
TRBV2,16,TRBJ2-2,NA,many,CASSLDAGTNTGELFF,TGTGCCAGCAGTCTAGACGCGGGGACGAACACCGGGGAGCTGTTTTTT
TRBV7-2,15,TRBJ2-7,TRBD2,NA,CASSFRLAGVNEQYF,TGTGCCAGCAGCTTCAGACTAGCGGGGGTAAACGAGCAGTACTTC
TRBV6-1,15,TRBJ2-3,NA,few,CASSDRGEGTDTQYF,TGTGCCAGCAGTGACAGGGGAGAGGGCACAGATACGCAGTATTTT
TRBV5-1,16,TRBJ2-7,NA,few,CASSLRDPVRGYEQYF,TGCGCCAGCAGCTTGAGAGACCCTGTGCGTGGCTACGAGCAGTACTTC
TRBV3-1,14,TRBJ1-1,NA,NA,CASSHGGAGTEAFF,TGTGCCAGCAGCCACGGGGGAGCAGGGACTGAAGCTTTCTTT
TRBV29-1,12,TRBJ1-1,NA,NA,CSVETEITEAFF,TGCAGCGTTGAGACGGAGATCACTGAAGCTTTCTTT
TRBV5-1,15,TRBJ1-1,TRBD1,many,CASSLGQGRNTEAFF,TGCGCCAGCAGCCTAGGACAGGGGAGGAACACTGAAGCTTTCTTT
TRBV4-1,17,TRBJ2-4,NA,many,CASSHAPGRRRGNIQYF,TGCGCCAGCAGCCATGCTCCAGGGCGCCGCCGGGGAAACATTCAGTACTTC
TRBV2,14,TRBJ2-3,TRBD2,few,CASNGLAGLDTQYF,TGTGCCAGCAATGGACTAGCGGGGTTGGATACGCAGTATTTT
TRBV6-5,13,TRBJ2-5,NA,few,CASSYGVWETQYF,TGTGCCAGCAGTTACGGAGTCTGGGAGACCCAGTACTTC
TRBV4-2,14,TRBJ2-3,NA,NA,CASSPNRGGHTQYF,TGTGCCAGCAGCCCTAATAGGGGAGGCCATACGCAGTATTTT
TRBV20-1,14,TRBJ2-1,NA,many,CSARGLRANNEQFF,TGCAGTGCTAGAGGATTGCGGGCTAACAATGAGCAGTTCTTC